This TCR beta chain was obtained from a study of T cell repertoires in cytomegalovirus infection. Turning to this clonotype: Its antigen remains unknown.

TCRdb recomputed calls from the reads with MiXCR, one row per CDR3 protein. The sample lists about 570,000 distinct CDR3 sequences; over 35% were seen once. V was trimmed by 5 bases and J by 1 base, leaving 11 bases between them. The CDR3 has 14 residues. The V gene's germline CDR1 is MNHEY and CDR2 SVGEGT. This chain links TRBV6-2 or TRBV6-3 with TRBJ1-2, with D possibly matching TRBD1 (5 bases). The source material was cultured PBMCs, sampled from culture after CMV antigen stimulation. This clonotype was obtained from a human donor in good health (CMV status not recorded). Some clones in this sample may be carry-over from other donors' samples. CDR3: CASSRDGNNYGYTF. In nucleotides, the CDR3 is TGTGCCAGCAGTCGGGACGGAAATAACTATGGCTACACCTTC.